The 20 T cell receptor beta chains below were found in one sample sequenced in a study of blood T cell repertoires in COVID-19. The table came from immunoSEQ multiplex PCR; TCRdb's copy has only in-frame clones and leaves some out. The table shows around 150,000 clones, with approximately 88% occurring only once. Sequencing input: peripheral blood. The receptor set was obtained from a human donor in a cohort sampled during active COVID-19.

V usage is TRBV18 and J usage is TRBJ2-1; 7 nucleotides agree with TRBD1. Germline V gene data show CDR1 as KGHSH and CDR2 as LQKENI. Unmatched junction bases numbered 14, after V lost 5 bases and J lost 4 bases. CDR3 length equals 17 residues. The CDR3 nucleotides are TGTGCCAGCTCAGAGCTCCCCCGGGACAGCTATTACAATGAGCAGTTCTTC. This sequence encodes CASSELPRDSYYNEQFF. The full variable domain, in which reference TRBV18 and TRBJ2-1 provide the parts outside the CDR3, is NAGVMQNPRHLVRRRGQEARLRCSPMKGHSHVYWYRQLPEEGLKFMVYLQKENIIDESGMPKERFSAEFPKEGPSILRIQQVVRGDSAAYFCASSELPRDSYYNEQFFGPGTRLTVL.

This sequence joins TRBV27 and TRBJ1-1, with a possible D match to TRBD1 (5 bases). CDR1 and CDR2 (germline): MNHEY, SMNVEV (reference sequence). The CDR3 covers 14 residues. V lost 2 bases to trimming and J lost 4 bases, with 11 bases between them. In DNA form, the CDR3 reads TGTGCCAGCAGTTTAGCCCCCGGGGGCACTGAAGCTTTCTTT. This translates into CASSLAPGGTEAFF.

The chain has TRBV3-1 (or the pseudogene TRBV3-2) and TRBJ2-5; D is undetermined. Trimming took 1 base from V and 3 from J, leaving 15 bases between them. Germline CDR1 reads LGHDT; CDR2 reads YNNKEL (reference sequence). This CDR3 has 16 amino acids. The CDR3 DNA reads as TGTGCCAGCAGCCAAGTCCTAGAATTGTTCGAAGAGACCCAGTACTTC. It is translated as CASSQVLELFEETQYF.

V gene TRBV19 combines with J gene TRBJ2-7, with D hard to call. There are 14 residues in the CDR3. Germline V gene lookup returns CDR1 LNHDA and CDR2 SQIVND (reference sequence). Trimming took off 7 bases at V and 5 bases at J, with 18 bases between the two ends. CDR3 residues: CASNNVGVPHEQYF. In DNA form, the CDR3 reads TGTGCCAGTAATAATGTTGGAGTTCCCCACGAGCAGTACTTC.

The rearrangement links TRBV3-1 (or the pseudogene TRBV3-2) to TRBJ1-1; 7 nucleotides match TRBD1. V trimming: 1 base; J trimming: 5 bases; junction bases outside the gene matches: 13. The germline CDR1 and CDR2 sequences are LGHDT and YNNKEL (reference sequence). The CDR3 totals 17 residues. The CDR3 DNA sequence: TGTGCCAGCAGCCAAGGGGCAGGGGGATGGATAGGGACTGAAGCTTTCTTT. Translating gives CASSQGAGGWIGTEAFF.

The CDR3 is CASSFRGQETQYF. The CDR3, as DNA: TGTGCCAGCAGCTTTCGGGGACAAGAGACCCAGTACTTC. The chain links TRBV5-4 to TRBJ2-5, with a possible D match to TRBD2 (5 bases). Germline V gene data show CDR1 as SGHNT and CDR2 as YYREEE (reference sequence). CDR3 length: 13 residues. The V end lost 2 bases, the J end lost 2 bases, and 7 bases lay between the germline ends.

The chain carries TRBV9 and TRBJ1-6, with D hard to call. The CDR3 spans 12 residues. Germline CDR1 is SGDLS and CDR2 is YYNGEE. V lost 2 bases and J lost 7, with 4 bases in between. CDR3 region: CASSVLNSPLHF. DNA of the CDR3: TGTGCCAGCAGCGTCCTGAATTCACCCCTCCACTTT.

This chain uses TRBV27 with TRBJ2-7; 7 nucleotides match TRBD1. The CDR3 spans 15 residues. V lost 2 bases to trimming and J lost 2 bases; unmatched junction nucleotides: 6. Germline values: CDR1 MNHEY, CDR2 SMNVEV (reference sequence). The CDR3 spells CASSLGLDRAYEQYF. As DNA, the CDR3 is TGTGCCAGCAGTTTAGGACTCGACAGGGCCTACGAGCAGTACTTC.

This chain joins TRBV11-3 and TRBJ2-3; D is unresolved. V gave up 5 bases and J gave up 7 bases, with 13 bases separating them. In germline, CDR1 is SGHNT, CDR2 YENEEA. This CDR3 contains 13 residues. In DNA, the CDR3 is TGTGCCAGCAGCCAAAGTCGGGTCAATACGCAGTATTTT. Protein product: CASSQSRVNTQYF.

V and J are TRBV3-1 (or the pseudogene TRBV3-2) and TRBJ2-1; D possibly corresponds to TRBD1 (5 bases). The CDR3 covers 11 residues. Trimming shortened V by 1 base and J by 10 bases, and 5 bases separated the two germline ends. Germline V gives CDR1 LGHDT, CDR2 YNNKEL (reference sequence). CDR3 in amino acids: CASSQGGEQFF. In DNA form, the CDR3 reads TGTGCCAGCAGCCAAGGGGGCGAGCAGTTCTTC.

This chain uses TRBV19 with TRBJ1-4; 10 positions match TRBD1. The CDR3 extends over 15 amino acids. Germline CDR1 is LNHDA and CDR2 is SQIVND (reference sequence). V dropped 5 bases and J dropped 8; count of bases not matched to a gene: 8. The CDR3 sequence: CASSSITGQGEKLFF. CDR3 coding DNA: TGTGCCAGTAGTTCGATTACGGGACAGGGGGAAAAACTGTTTTTT.

The CDR3 spells CASSLRGGEVVGTQYF. DNA of the CDR3: TGTGCCAGCAGTTTAAGAGGGGGCGAGGTCGTTGGGACCCAGTACTTC. The genes are TRBV27 and TRBJ2-5; 7 bases are shared with TRBD1. The CDR3 runs to 16 residues. Germline V gives CDR1 MNHEY, CDR2 SMNVEV (reference sequence). The V and J ends lost 2 bases and 7 bases, in that order; junction bases with no gene match: 13.

This chain uses TRBV4-1 with TRBJ2-1, with TRBD2 matching over 7 bases. With V trimmed by 6 bases and J by 9 bases, 11 bases remained unmatched. The CDR3 is 14 amino acids. The V gene's germline CDR1 is MGHRA and CDR2 YSYEKL. DNA for the CDR3: TGCGCCAGCAGAAAGGCGGGACTATTGGGTGAGCAGTTCTTC. Its translation is CASRKAGLLGEQFF.

The rearrangement joins TRBV5-1 to TRBJ2-5; 7 bases align to TRBD1. Germline V lookup: CDR1 SGHRS, CDR2 YFSETQ. J was trimmed by 3 bases and V by 4 bases; bases with no gene match: 9. The CDR3 has 15 amino acids. The CDR3 DNA follows: TGCGCCAGCAGCGTCACCGGGACAGCGAAAGAGACCCAGTACTTC. It codes for CASSVTGTAKETQYF.

This clone was counted once. The V call is TRBV7-8, the J call TRBJ1-4, with D maybe TRBD1 (5 bases). Germline CDR1 reads SGHVS; CDR2 reads FQNEAQ. Trimming stripped 0 bases from V and 8 bases from J, with 16 bases between. The CDR3 covers 16 residues. The CDR3 region has the DNA TGTGCCAGCAGCTTAGCCCGGAGGGGTCAGGGAGAAAAACTGTTTTTT. It yields the protein CASSLARRGQGEKLFF.

V is TRBV6-5 and J is TRBJ1-5, with 8 bases matching TRBD1. CDR3 size: 13 residues. J was trimmed by 4 bases and V by 5 bases; bases with no gene match: 1. Germline loops: CDR1 MNHEY, CDR2 SVGAGI. CDR3: CASSRDRNQPQHF. CDR3 DNA: TGTGCCAGCAGTAGGGACAGGAATCAGCCCCAGCATTTT.

V usage is TRBV24-1 and J usage is TRBJ2-3; 9 bases are shared with TRBD2. The CDR3 spans 17 residues. The V gene end was trimmed by 3 bases and the J gene end by 6 bases; junction bases not matched to a gene: 12. Per germline, CDR1 KGHDR and CDR2 SFDVKD. The CDR3 protein is CATSDTAAGGRVDTQYF. In DNA, the CDR3 is TGTGCCACCAGTGATACCGCGGCGGGAGGGCGGGTGGATACGCAGTATTTT.

The chain recombines TRBV9 with TRBJ2-2; D is undetermined. The V gene lost 2 bases and the J gene lost 4 bases, with 15 bases spanning the gap. Germline assignment: CDR1 SGDLS and CDR2 YYNGEE. The CDR3 has 16 amino acids. The chain's CDR3 is CASSVGGREITGELFF. The CDR3 nucleotides are TGTGCCAGCAGCGTTGGTGGGCGCGAAATCACCGGGGAGCTGTTTTTT. The variable domain in full, completed from reference TRBV9 and TRBJ2-2, reads DSGVTQTPKHLITATGQRVTLRCSPRSGDLSVYWYQQSLDQGLQFLIQYYNGEERAKGNILERFSAQQFPDLHSELNLSSLELGDSALYFCASSVGGREITGELFFGEGSRLTVL.

The rearrangement links TRBV19 to TRBJ2-7; 7 bases line up with TRBD1. Germline trimming cut 5 bases from V and 4 bases from J; bases unmatched to any gene: 8. In germline, CDR1 is LNHDA, CDR2 SQIVND (reference sequence). The CDR3 totals 14 residues. The CDR3 spells CASSFWTGSYEQYF. Written as DNA, the CDR3 is TGTGCCAGTAGTTTCTGGACAGGTAGTTACGAGCAGTACTTC. Full variable domain (missing parts from reference TRBV19 and TRBJ2-7): DGGITQSPKYLFRKEGQNVTLSCEQNLNHDAMYWYRQDPGQGLRLIYYSQIVNDFQKGDIAEGYSVSREKKESFPLTVTSAQKNPTAFYLCASSFWTGSYEQYFGPGTRLTVT.

This chain uses TRBV7-8 with TRBJ2-7, with 7 nucleotides matching TRBD1. The germline V gene has CDR1 SGHVS and CDR2 FQNEAQ. V was pared by 5 bases and J by 0 bases, with 4 bases of the junction left unmatched. The CDR3 is 14 residues long. The CDR3 loop reads CASSTRDSSYEQYF. The CDR3 DNA sequence: TGTGCCAGCAGCACTCGGGACAGCTCCTACGAGCAGTACTTC.